The entry that follows covers one T cell receptor beta chain sequence. The antigen it recognizes is unknown. Per-base qualities were not stored, and no clone one base away is much larger. These data belong to a study of CD4 T cells in relation to SARS-CoV-2 and coronaviruses (dated by TCRdb to the early 2020s). Study-level background: Patient-derived lymphoblastoid cell lines were used to map the HLA restriction of shared crossreactive spike epitopes. For other donors in the study, expansion assays were sequenced with a different, Illumina-based TCR-beta assay. The Adaptive Biotechnologies TCR-sequencing kit was used to sequence samples from a few pre-COVID donors and the naive versus memory experiments, while other data came from Illumina-based sequencing. At the level of individual TCR clonotypes, the study evaluated whether memory CD4+ T cells crossreact between the spike proteins of SARS-CoV-2 and those of common cold coronaviruses.

Deep-resolution immunoSEQ TCR-beta sequencing was performed on DNA from uncultured naive and memory CD4+ T cells. The authors' analysis ran thus. Preprocessing removed nonproductive sequences and CDR3s not starting with C, not ending with F or W, or shorter than 7 amino acids. Cultured and uncultured naive and memory CD4+ repertoires were searched for previously identified spike- and CEF-reactive CDR3s. CDR3 homology was quantified as pairwise Levenshtein distance, calculated with the stringdist R package after three terminal residues were trimmed from each end. As stored in TCRdb, this immuneACCESS dataset retains in-frame rearrangements with V and J assigned. A fraction of the clones does not appear; measured against another copy, unresolved V genes explain less than half of the discrepancy, and the remainder lacks a known reason. That table gives V, J and clone size, and the DNA gave D and trimming. For this sample the table gives about 64,000 clones, of which about 94% were detected only once. Approximately 0.14% of the sample rests with the top ten.

After removal of 2 bases from V and 0 bases from J, the junction retains 0 bases not matched to a gene. CDR1 and CDR2, per the germline V gene, are MDHEN and SYDVKM. The CDR3 numbers 15 residues from cysteine through phenylalanine. The kept DNA is CDR3 alone, 45 bases in frame from the first base. CD4+ T cells from unexposed donors were collected before the COVID-19 pandemic (2011-2018). Naive and memory CD4+ T cells were separated from cryopreserved PBMCs through CD4 enrichment, which was followed by EasySep naive CD4+ T cell enrichment. Leukapheresis product for the unexposed donors was purchased commercially. Ficoll-Paque PLUS gradient centrifugation was used to isolate PBMCs from leukapheresis product or whole blood. The PBMCs went either fresh into the expansion assay or into cryopreservation at -140 degrees C. The QIAamp Micro DNA Kit was used to extract genomic DNA from the CD4+ T cells. Broad study findings and their caveats: Crossreactive clones showed significantly weaker SARS-CoV-2-driven expansion than monoreactive clones, consistent with antigenic imprinting. Naive versus memory sequencing indicated that memory recall responses, rather than primary responses primed during culture, are detected by the assay. The study was constrained by small numbers of patients and of tested TCRs. Crossreactivity analysis was centred on spike protein, so crossreactivity against other viral proteins was not assessed. Roughly 64% of donors had memory CD4+ clonotypes that crossrecognized SARS-CoV-2 and at least one common cold coronavirus spike. No donor contributed both pre-pandemic and post-infection samples, which limited tracing the source of pre-existing responses.

Sequenced: naive CD4+ T cells from PBMCs. In the paper's terms, the cell subset or site label means: naive CD4+ T cells isolated by negative enrichment. The rearrangement joined TRBV28 to TRBJ2-7; TRBD2 lines up with 11 middle nucleotides. The source of this sequence is a human donor in good health. The CDR3 region: CASSLTSGGSYEQYF. The DNA is as follows: TGTGCCAGCAGTTTAACTAGCGGGGGCTCCTACGAGCAGTACTTC.